The 11 T cell receptor beta chains below were found in one sample sequenced in a study of blood T cell repertoires in COVID-19. Libraries were prepared by immunoSEQ multiplex PCR; TCRdb keeps only in-frame clonotypes and omits some of them. This table has approximately 83,000 clones, about 82% appearing once. The source material was peripheral blood. The receptors derive from a man aged 45-65 years with acute or convalescent COVID-19.

This chain joins TRBV28 and TRBJ1-1; a weak D match, TRBD1 (5 bases). The CDR3 totals 13 residues. Germline CDR1 and CDR2: MDHEN and SYDVKM. The V end was cut by 10 bases, the J end by 7 bases, with 19 bases between. CDR3: CATIPTEPNEAFF. As DNA, the CDR3 is TGTGCCACCATACCGACAGAGCCTAATGAAGCTTTCTTT.

The J gene is TRBJ1-5, the V gene TRBV24-1; D ambiguous. CDR1 is KGHDR and CDR2 is SFDVKD in the germline V gene. The V end was cut by 5 bases, the J end by 3 bases, with 10 bases between. The CDR3 has 14 residues. CDR3 sequence: CATSGPTTNQPQHF. Here the CDR3 DNA reads TGTGCCACCAGTGGGCCCACTACCAATCAGCCCCAGCATTTT.

This chain connects TRBV5-1 to TRBJ2-1, with 10 bases identical to TRBD2. The CDR3 sequence is 15 residues long. Germline V gives CDR1 SGHRS, CDR2 YFSETQ. V dropped 5 bases and J dropped 12; count of bases not matched to a gene: 14. This chain's CDR3 is CASRSPSGSPPPQFF. Written as DNA, the CDR3 is TGCGCCAGCAGGTCCCCTAGCGGGAGTCCCCCCCCGCAGTTCTTC.

J is TRBJ1-2 and V is TRBV11-2; TRBD1 aligns across 8 bases. From germline, CDR1 is SGHAT and CDR2 FQNNGV. The V segment lost 3 bases and the J segment 4 bases; nucleotides outside the gene matches: 4. The CDR3 spans 14 residues. The CDR3 loop is CASSLGQDFYGYTF. The CDR3 DNA is TGTGCCAGCAGCTTGGGACAGGATTTCTATGGCTACACCTTC. Full variable domain (outside the CDR3, taken from reference TRBV11-2 and TRBJ1-2): EAGVAQSPRYKIIEKRQSVAFWCNPISGHATLYWYQQILGQGPKLLIQFQNNGVVDDSQLPKDRFSAERLKGVDSTLKIQPAKLEDSAVYLCASSLGQDFYGYTFGSGTRLTVV.

The chain links TRBV30 to TRBJ2-7; 7 nucleotides agree with TRBD2. The CDR3 runs 15 residues. With 2 bases clipped from V and 4 bases from J, the junction kept 11 bases outside the gene matches. Germline loops: CDR1 GTSNPN, CDR2 SVGIG (reference sequence). This CDR3 reads CAWSPRAGGNYEQYF. The CDR3 bases are TGTGCCTGGAGTCCTCGAGCCGGGGGGAATTACGAGCAGTACTTC.

V usage is TRBV6-5 and J usage is TRBJ2-1; TRBD1 matches at 7 bases. Germline loops: CDR1 MNHEY, CDR2 SVGAGI. The CDR3 contains 16 residues. V lost 4 bases to trimming and J lost 0 bases; unmatched junction nucleotides: 6. CDR3 protein: CASSSSGTASYNEQFF. Here the CDR3 DNA reads TGTGCCAGCAGTTCTTCCGGGACAGCCTCCTACAATGAGCAGTTCTTC.

The rearrangement uses TRBV28 and TRBJ2-3; 11 bases line up with TRBD2. The length of the CDR3 is 17 residues. The germline V gene encodes CDR1 MDHEN and CDR2 SYDVKM. Germline trimming cut 8 bases from V and 1 base from J; bases unmatched to any gene: 11. The CDR3 here is CASHGASGRRGTDTQYF. The CDR3 nucleotides read TGTGCCAGCCATGGGGCTAGCGGGAGGAGGGGCACAGATACGCAGTATTTT. Complete variable domain (other parts from reference TRBV28 and TRBJ2-3): DVKVTQSSRYLVKRTGEKVFLECVQDMDHENMFWYRQDPGLGLRLIYFSYDVKMKEKGDIPEGYSVSREKKERFSLILESASTNQTSMYLCASHGASGRRGTDTQYFGPGTRLTVL.

The V call is TRBV18, the J call TRBJ2-6, with 7 bases aligning to TRBD1. The CDR3 has 15 residues. V gave up 3 bases and J gave up 3 bases; unmatched junction bases: 2. Germline V gene lookup returns CDR1 KGHSH and CDR2 LQKENI. This CDR3 reads CASSPQGDGANVLTF. CDR3 DNA sequence: TGTGCCAGCTCACCCCAGGGGGATGGGGCCAACGTCCTGACTTTC.

The chain links TRBV6-5 to TRBJ1-1; 8 bases are a match to TRBD1. Germline CDR1 and CDR2: MNHEY and SVGAGI. The CDR3 covers 14 residues. V lost 4 bases to trimming and J lost 3 bases; unmatched junction nucleotides: 4. CDR3 amino acids: CASSFGQGYTEAFF. DNA for the CDR3: TGTGCCAGCAGTTTCGGACAGGGCTACACTGAAGCTTTCTTT.

The chain carries TRBV29-1 and TRBJ2-3, with a possible D match to TRBD2 (7 bases). The CDR3 loop spans 15 amino acids. The germline CDR1 and CDR2 sequences are SQVTM and ANQGSEA. Trimming shortened V by 5 bases and J by 1 base, and 16 bases separated the two germline ends. CDR3 amino acids: CSVKGGTRGTDTQYF. CDR3 coding DNA: TGCAGCGTTAAGGGGGGGACACGGGGCACAGATACGCAGTATTTT.

This rearrangement joins TRBV6-5 to TRBJ1-1; 11 nucleotides align to TRBD1. Trimming removed 2 bases from V and 3 bases from J; junction bases left unmatched: 2. This CDR3 has 15 residues. CDR1 is MNHEY and CDR2 is SVGAGI in the germline V gene. The CDR3 loop is CASSYGDRGDTEAFF. CDR3 bases: TGTGCCAGCAGTTACGGGGACAGGGGGGACACTGAAGCTTTCTTT.